The 3 T cell receptor beta chains below come from one sample, sequenced in a study of long-term antiretroviral therapy in people with HIV (dated by TCRdb to between 2021 and 2022). The immunoSEQ hsTCRB v3.0 assay was used at survey level resolution to sequence the TRB variable region. Sourced from immuneACCESS, this table was stored by TCRdb with only in-frame sequences that have V and J called. A share of the clones is absent; for the studies checked, an unresolved V gene accounts for under half, and the remainder has no known explanation. This sample comprises 20,000 to 30,000 clones, 85% of them detected only once. The ten largest clones add up to about 10% of the sample. The sample was unsorted PBMCs, taken less than 5 years after starting antiretroviral therapy. The receptors derive from a man aged 35-49 years with HIV.

This chain links TRBV6-6 with TRBJ2-7; 8 bases align to TRBD2. This CDR3 spans 15 amino acids. The V gene end was trimmed by 2 bases and the J gene end by 2 bases; junction bases not matched to a gene: 5. Germline CDR1 and CDR2: MNHNY and SVGAGI (reference sequence). This CDR3 is CASSYRSGGTYEQYF. In DNA form, the CDR3 reads TGTGCCAGCAGTTACCGTTCGGGGGGGACCTACGAGCAGTACTTC.

The chain combines TRBV7-9 with TRBJ2-5, with D perhaps matching TRBD1 (5 bases). The length of the CDR3 is 13 residues. Germline-derived CDR1 and CDR2 are SEHNR and FQNEAQ (reference sequence). V lost 9 bases, J lost 2 bases, and 13 bases lay in between. In DNA form, the CDR3 reads TGTGCCAGTAGACAGTTGCGGCAAGAGACCCAGTACTTC. It codes for CASRQLRQETQYF.

The rearrangement links TRBV28 to TRBJ1-2; D is unclear. V shed 5 bases and J shed 8 bases, with 18 bases lying between them. The CDR3 loop spans 14 amino acids. Germline CDR1 is MDHEN and CDR2 is SYDVKM. The CDR3 loop reads CASSPYTQPIGYTF. The CDR3 nucleotides read TGTGCCAGCAGTCCCTATACTCAGCCTATAGGCTACACCTTC.